This T cell receptor beta chain was identified in a study of radiotherapy plus CTLA-4 blockade in lung cancer (dated by TCRdb to the late 2010s). Broadly, across the study: Objective responses occurred in around 20% of enrolled patients, and 30% to 40% achieved disease control.

With regard to this clone: It has no known antigen specificity. Base qualities were left out, and no much larger clone turns up one base away.

Library method: the immunoSEQ multiplex PCR assay. TCRdb re-hosts the immuneACCESS table, in-frame sequences only. Its copies lack some clones; in the studies checked, an unresolved V gene accounts for under half of them, and the cause for the rest is not known. The sample contains approximately 110,000 clones, 70% to 85% of them found a single time. 3% to 4% of the sample is in the top ten clones. The study evaluated CTLA-4 blockade (ipilimumab) given together with focal radiation therapy in patients who had chemo-refractory metastatic non-small-cell lung cancer. Broad study findings and their caveats: Early dynamic changes in blood T cell clones, together with increased serum interferon-beta after radiation, were reported as the strongest predictors of response. After treatment with radiotherapy and ipilimumab, TCR clones that came from tumors expanded in the peripheral blood.

As encoded in the germline V gene, CDR1 is SGHAT while CDR2 is FQNNGV. The CDR3 contains 12 residues, cysteine and phenylalanine counted. The read is trimmed to its CDR3 DNA, 36 bases read in frame from base 1. V is shortened by 2 bases, J by 10 bases, and the region joining them spans 9 bases. The chain is made from TRBV11-2 and TRBJ2-1, with the D gene uncertain. Here the sequenced sample was peripheral blood, taken from a patient treated with radiotherapy plus ipilimumab. The TCR was taken from a human donor with non-small cell lung cancer that progressed on radiotherapy plus ipilimumab. Some clones in this sample may be carry-over from other donors' samples. The CDR3 corresponds to CASSLSTKEQFF. The DNA sequence follows: TGTGCCAGCAGCTTATCCACGAAGGAGCAGTTCTTC.